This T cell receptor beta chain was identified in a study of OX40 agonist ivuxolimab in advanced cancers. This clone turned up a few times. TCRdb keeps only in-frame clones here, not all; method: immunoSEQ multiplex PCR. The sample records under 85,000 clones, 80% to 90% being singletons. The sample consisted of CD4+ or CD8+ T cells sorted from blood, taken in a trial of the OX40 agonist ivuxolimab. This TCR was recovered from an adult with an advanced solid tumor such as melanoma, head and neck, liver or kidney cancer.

CDR3 DNA sequence: TGTGCCAGCAGCTTTGCAGGGGTTAACTACGAGCAGTACTTC. As protein: CASSFAGVNYEQYF. The gene calls are TRBV7-3 and TRBJ2-7; tentative D call: TRBD1 (6 bases). The germline V and J ends were trimmed by 3 bases and 3 bases, with 12 bases remaining between them. The CDR3 covers 14 residues. Germline V gene data show CDR1 as SGHTA and CDR2 as FQGTGA.